A selection of T cell receptor beta chains follows, all from one sample in a study of vaccination effects on CD4 cells after COVID-19. This table comes from immunoSEQ multiplex PCR, and its TCRdb copy is limited to in-frame clones, with some not included. The repertoire holds 57,000 or so clones, with approximately 72% as singletons. These TCRs' antigens remain unknown. The sample here was CD4+ T cells from PBMCs cultured without peptide, taken after COVID-19 vaccination. The receptors stem from a human donor who received a COVID-19 vaccine. The CDR3 runs from the conserved cysteine through the conserved F or W. D genes are given only for firm matches. Part of the rows lack a size; the others show once, few, many or a class for expanded clones.

CDR3nt: TGTGCCAGCAGCTACGCGGGAGCGGGGAGCACAGATACGCAGTATTTT; CDR3aa: CASSYAGAGSTDTQYF; d_gene: TRBD2; abundance: .; j_gene: TRBJ2-3; v_gene: TRBV4-2
CDR3nt: TGTGCCTGGAGCAGGGGGCGGGTGGTATCCTCCTACGAGCAGTACTTC; CDR3aa: CAWSRGRVVSSYEQYF; d_gene: TRBD1; abundance: .; j_gene: TRBJ2-7; v_gene: TRBV30
CDR3nt: TGCGCCAGCAGCTTGGACGGAGCGCCTAACTATGGCTACACCTTC; CDR3aa: CASSLDGAPNYGYTF; d_gene: .; abundance: .; j_gene: TRBJ1-2; v_gene: TRBV5-1
CDR3nt: TGTGCCAGTAGTGGCTCCGGGATCGAGACCCAGTACTTC; CDR3aa: CASSGSGIETQYF; d_gene: .; abundance: .; j_gene: TRBJ2-5; v_gene: TRBV19
CDR3nt: TGCGCCAGCAGCGACCGAGCTTACAGGGCCCGCACAGATACGCAGTATTTT; CDR3aa: CASSDRAYRARTDTQYF; d_gene: .; abundance: .; j_gene: TRBJ2-3; v_gene: TRBV4-1
CDR3nt: TGTGCCAGTAGCGAGCTAAGCAATCAGCCCCAGCATTTT; CDR3aa: CASSELSNQPQHF; d_gene: .; abundance: .; j_gene: TRBJ1-5; v_gene: TRBV19
CDR3nt: TGTGCCATCAGTGGGGGCGGGACACAGGAGACCCAGTACTTC; CDR3aa: CAISGGGTQETQYF; d_gene: .; abundance: .; j_gene: TRBJ2-5; v_gene: TRBV10-3
CDR3nt: TGTGCCAGCAGCCAAGACGGTCGGTTTTCCTACGAGCAGTACTTC; CDR3aa: CASSQDGRFSYEQYF; d_gene: .; abundance: .; j_gene: TRBJ2-7; v_gene: TRBV3-1/TRBV3-2
CDR3nt: TGTGCCAGCAGTTACCAGCGGGCGGACTATGGCTACACCTTC; CDR3aa: CASSYQRADYGYTF; d_gene: .; abundance: once; j_gene: TRBJ1-2; v_gene: TRBV6-6
CDR3nt: TGTGCCACCAGTGAAGGGGCTGGAAACACCATATATTTT; CDR3aa: CATSEGAGNTIYF; d_gene: .; abundance: .; j_gene: TRBJ1-3; v_gene: TRBV24-1
CDR3nt: TGCGCCAGCAGCCAAGAAATCCAAGAGACCCAGTACTTC; CDR3aa: CASSQEIQETQYF; d_gene: .; abundance: .; j_gene: TRBJ2-5; v_gene: TRBV4-1
CDR3nt: TGTGCCAGCAGTTTATTCGGGGGGATGAACACCGGGGAGCTGTTTTTT; CDR3aa: CASSLFGGMNTGELFF; d_gene: TRBD2; abundance: .; j_gene: TRBJ2-2; v_gene: TRBV27
CDR3nt: TGTGCCAGCAGTTTGAGGGGGACTGGAAACACCATATATTTT; CDR3aa: CASSLRGTGNTIYF; d_gene: .; abundance: few; j_gene: TRBJ1-3; v_gene: TRBV28
CDR3nt: TGTGCCAGCAGCCACAGGGGGGGCAATGAGCAGTTCTTC; CDR3aa: CASSHRGGNEQFF; d_gene: .; abundance: .; j_gene: TRBJ2-1; v_gene: TRBV3-1/TRBV3-2
CDR3nt: TGTGCTAGTGGTAGGGCCCCATACAATGAGCAGTTCTTC; CDR3aa: CASGRAPYNEQFF; d_gene: .; abundance: .; j_gene: TRBJ2-1; v_gene: TRBV12-5
CDR3nt: TGTGCCAGCAGCTTAGAGACCGGGACAGGGGGCGAAAAACTGTTTTTT; CDR3aa: CASSLETGTGGEKLFF; d_gene: TRBD1; abundance: .; j_gene: TRBJ1-4; v_gene: TRBV7-9
CDR3nt: TGTGCCAGCAGTACACAGGGACCGTCCAATCAGCCCCAGCATTTT; CDR3aa: CASSTQGPSNQPQHF; d_gene: .; abundance: .; j_gene: TRBJ1-5; v_gene: TRBV6-5
CDR3nt: TGTGCCAGCCGACGCCAACCGGGACAGGGTGTGAGTGAAGCTTTCTTT; CDR3aa: CASRRQPGQGVSEAFF; d_gene: TRBD1; abundance: .; j_gene: TRBJ1-1; v_gene: TRBV3-1/TRBV3-2
CDR3nt: TGTGCCAGCAGCTTCCTCGGGAGCGGAGGGGGGAGTGAGCAGTTCTTC; CDR3aa: CASSFLGSGGGSEQFF; d_gene: .; abundance: .; j_gene: TRBJ2-1; v_gene: TRBV28
CDR3nt: TGTGCCAGCAACAGGGCCTCCTACGAGCAGTACTTC; CDR3aa: CASNRASYEQYF; d_gene: .; abundance: once; j_gene: TRBJ2-7; v_gene: TRBV6-5
CDR3nt: TGTGCCAGCTCCCAACGTCTTATGACAGGGGCGGGTGAAAAACTGTTTTTT; CDR3aa: CASSQRLMTGAGEKLFF; d_gene: TRBD1; abundance: .; j_gene: TRBJ1-4; v_gene: TRBV18
CDR3nt: TGTGCCAGCAGCCAAGGACAGGGCCTCATGAACACTGAAGCTTTCTTT; CDR3aa: CASSQGQGLMNTEAFF; d_gene: TRBD1; abundance: .; j_gene: TRBJ1-1; v_gene: TRBV5-4
CDR3nt: TGCGCCAGCAGCTTGGCGGCAGGGGGAGAGACCCAGTACTTC; CDR3aa: CASSLAAGGETQYF; d_gene: TRBD1; abundance: .; j_gene: TRBJ2-5; v_gene: TRBV5-1
CDR3nt: TGTGCCTGGAGCCGGGACAGGGACTATGGCTACACCTTC; CDR3aa: CAWSRDRDYGYTF; d_gene: TRBD1; abundance: .; j_gene: TRBJ1-2; v_gene: TRBV30
CDR3nt: TGTGCCAGCAGCGTACTGGGGGTGGGCACTGAAGCTTTCTTT; CDR3aa: CASSVLGVGTEAFF; d_gene: .; abundance: .; j_gene: TRBJ1-1; v_gene: TRBV9
CDR3nt: TGTGCCAGCAGTTTTTATGGGGGGGTACGTCAGCCCCAGCATTTT; CDR3aa: CASSFYGGVRQPQHF; d_gene: .; abundance: .; j_gene: TRBJ1-5; v_gene: TRBV27
CDR3nt: TGTGCCCTAAGGGAAGGGGAAAAACTGTTTTTT; CDR3aa: CALREGEKLFF; d_gene: .; abundance: .; j_gene: TRBJ1-4; v_gene: TRBV6-6
CDR3nt: TGTGCCAGCAGCTTCGATAGCGGGAGCACAGATACGCAGTATTTT; CDR3aa: CASSFDSGSTDTQYF; d_gene: TRBD2; abundance: once; j_gene: TRBJ2-3; v_gene: TRBV7-9
CDR3nt: TGTGCCAGCAGCACCGAGGGCGGACGGGCCCAAGAGACCCAGTACTTC; CDR3aa: CASSTEGGRAQETQYF; d_gene: .; abundance: .; j_gene: TRBJ2-5; v_gene: TRBV5-6
CDR3nt: TGTGCCAGCGGATACCAGCCCCAGCATTTT; CDR3aa: CASGYQPQHF; d_gene: .; abundance: .; j_gene: TRBJ1-5; v_gene: TRBV6-5
CDR3nt: TGCGCCAGCAGCTTGCTACAGGGAGAGGACGGCTACACCTTC; CDR3aa: CASSLLQGEDGYTF; d_gene: .; abundance: .; j_gene: TRBJ1-2; v_gene: TRBV5-1
CDR3nt: TGTGCCAGCAGCTTGCAGCAGGCCTGGGACTATGGCTACACCTTC; CDR3aa: CASSLQQAWDYGYTF; d_gene: .; abundance: once; j_gene: TRBJ1-2; v_gene: TRBV5-4
CDR3nt: TGTGCCAGCAGTTCCGCTGGAGGGACAGGGAAGAGCCTTTATGGCTACACCTTC; CDR3aa: CASSSAGGTGKSLYGYTF; d_gene: TRBD1; abundance: .; j_gene: TRBJ1-2; v_gene: TRBV28
CDR3nt: TGTGCCAGCAGCCAAGATACGTGGGGGGAAGAGACCCAGTACTTC; CDR3aa: CASSQDTWGEETQYF; d_gene: .; abundance: once; j_gene: TRBJ2-5; v_gene: TRBV3-1/TRBV3-2
CDR3nt: TGTGCCAGCAGTCCTTCTCCGCCGAAGGCTGAAGCTTTCTTT; CDR3aa: CASSPSPPKAEAFF; d_gene: .; abundance: .; j_gene: TRBJ1-1; v_gene: TRBV3-1/TRBV3-2
CDR3nt: TGTGCCAGCAGCAAAGCGGAGGGGGCGTACGAGCAGTACTTC; CDR3aa: CASSKAEGAYEQYF; d_gene: .; abundance: .; j_gene: TRBJ2-7; v_gene: TRBV21-1
CDR3nt: TGTGCCACTCAGGCCGGGGGGGGGCAGGGACCCACCGGGGAGCTGTTTTTT; CDR3aa: CATQAGGGQGPTGELFF; d_gene: TRBD2; abundance: .; j_gene: TRBJ2-2; v_gene: TRBV24-1
CDR3nt: TGTGCCAGCAGTGAAGCGCGTAAAGCTTTCTTT; CDR3aa: CASSEARKAFF; d_gene: .; abundance: .; j_gene: TRBJ1-1; v_gene: TRBV6-1
CDR3nt: TGTGCCAGCAGCCAAGGGGCCGGGACTAGCGGGAGTAGCGAGCAGTACTTC; CDR3aa: CASSQGAGTSGSSEQYF; d_gene: TRBD2; abundance: .; j_gene: TRBJ2-7; v_gene: TRBV4-2
CDR3nt: TGTGCCAGCAGCCAACCAGGATCTTACTATGGCTACACCTTC; CDR3aa: CASSQPGSYYGYTF; d_gene: .; abundance: .; j_gene: TRBJ1-2; v_gene: TRBV3-1/TRBV3-2
CDR3nt: TGTGCCAGCGGTACCTACGAGCAGTACTTC; CDR3aa: CASGTYEQYF; d_gene: .; abundance: .; j_gene: TRBJ2-7; v_gene: TRBV28
CDR3nt: TGTGCCAGCAGCCCCGGACAGGGGGACTACGAGCAGTACTTC; CDR3aa: CASSPGQGDYEQYF; d_gene: TRBD1; abundance: few; j_gene: TRBJ2-7; v_gene: TRBV4-2
CDR3nt: TGTGCCAGCAGTTACCAGGCTTTTACCGGGGAGCTGTTTTTT; CDR3aa: CASSYQAFTGELFF; d_gene: .; abundance: .; j_gene: TRBJ2-2; v_gene: TRBV6-5
CDR3nt: TGTGCCAGCAGTTCAAGCGGGAGAGGTTACGAGCAGTACTTC; CDR3aa: CASSSSGRGYEQYF; d_gene: TRBD2; abundance: .; j_gene: TRBJ2-7; v_gene: TRBV28
CDR3nt: TGTGCCAGCAGCCAAGGGACAGGGGATCAGCCCCAGCATTTT; CDR3aa: CASSQGTGDQPQHF; d_gene: TRBD1; abundance: .; j_gene: TRBJ1-5; v_gene: TRBV3-1/TRBV3-2
CDR3nt: TGTGCCTGGAGCCCGGGGTTGCGGGGGGGCCGTAAGTACTTC; CDR3aa: CAWSPGLRGGRKYF; d_gene: TRBD2; abundance: .; j_gene: TRBJ2-4; v_gene: TRBV30
CDR3nt: TGTGCCAGCACCCTAGTAGGGGAATCCACTGAAGCTTTCTTT; CDR3aa: CASTLVGESTEAFF; d_gene: .; abundance: .; j_gene: TRBJ1-1; v_gene: TRBV14